This record concerns one T cell receptor beta chain sequence. Antigen unknown. This entry is derived from a study of cytomegalovirus exposure and HLA in healthy donors. At the level of the study: Unique TCRs numbering some 80 million, obtained from HLA-typed donors, made up an early data release. Study-level results: In a later analysis, several top co-occurrence clusters appeared linked to parvovirus B19, influenza, CMV and Epstein-Barr virus. A highly shared variant cluster was judged a likely technical artifact.

Donors were nominally healthy when sampled, though unrecorded immune exposures were likely. Researchers ran the PCR with 60 Vbeta and 13 Jbeta primers. Some clones are missing from TCRdb's copy, which holds only in-frame ones; the method was immunoSEQ multiplex PCR. Here the sample spans around 160,000 clones, around 86% being singletons. This clonotype was sampled from a human donor in good health. The material sequenced was PBMCs.

The CDR3 DNA reads TGTGCCAGCAGCGTGGGACAGGTGGCTCTCTATGGCTACACCTTC. Amino acids: CASSVGQVALYGYTF. V and J are TRBV2 and TRBJ1-2; 8 positions match TRBD1. Trimming removed 6 bases from V and 4 bases from J; junction bases left unmatched: 10. Germline V gene sequence: CDR1 SNHLY, CDR2 FYNNEI. The CDR3 covers 15 residues. Variable domain in full (rest from reference TRBV2 and TRBJ1-2): EPEVTQTPSHQVTQMGQEVILRCVPISNHLYFYWYRQILGQKVEFLVSFYNNEISEKSEIFDDQFSVERPDGSNFTLKIRSTKLEDSAMYFCASSVGQVALYGYTFGSGTRLTVV.